This T cell receptor beta chain was documented in a study of shared clonotypes between healthy human individuals. Division of CD4+ cells produced a CD45RA+ naive subset and a CD45RA-negative memory subset. The table came from immunoSEQ multiplex PCR; TCRdb's copy has only in-frame clones and leaves some out. The sample has some 650,000 clones, 95% to 98% seen once. CDR3 length equals 14 residues. V lost 0 bases to trimming and J lost 5 bases, with 9 bases between them. Looked up from germline, CDR1 is SGHRS and CDR2 is YFSETQ. The specimen sequenced was naive CD4+ T cells sorted from blood. Sample subset: CD45RA+ positively selected. This chain connects TRBV5-1 to TRBJ2-1; unclear D gene. This receptor was identified in a woman aged 30 to 39 in good health. The CDR3 here is CASSLGASDNEQFF. The CDR3 DNA follows: TGCGCCAGCAGCTTGGGGGCCAGCGACAATGAGCAGTTCTTC.